This T cell receptor beta chain was sequenced during a study of cytomegalovirus exposure and HLA in healthy donors. PCR employed 60 Vbeta and 13 Jbeta primers. The method was immunoSEQ multiplex PCR; TCRdb's version includes in-frame clones alone and lacks a portion of them. The sample lists some 110,000 clones, approximately 82% seen once, with roughly 23% in the top ten. The CDR3 runs 16 residues. Germline V gene sequence: CDR1 SGDLS, CDR2 YYNGEE. Losses at the gene ends were 3 bases for V and 4 bases for J; bases not matched to a gene: 8. The origin of this receptor is a man aged 25-45 years in good health and CMV-seropositive. This sequence joins TRBV9 and TRBJ2-2; 8 bases agree with TRBD2. Sequenced: PBMCs. The CDR3 DNA is TGTGCCAGCAGCGAGGCGGGGGGCGACGGCACCGGGGAGCTGTTTTTT. Its protein product is CASSEAGGDGTGELFF.